These 20 T cell receptor beta chains came from one sample sequenced in a study of OX40 agonist ivuxolimab in advanced cancers. Data came from immunoSEQ multiplex PCR; TCRdb stores just in-frame clones and leaves some out. The data show 80,000 or so clones, about 85% seen once. Sequenced here: CD4+ or CD8+ T cells sorted from blood, sampled in a trial of the OX40 agonist ivuxolimab. The receptors were gathered from an adult with an advanced solid tumor such as melanoma, head and neck, liver or kidney cancer.

This rearrangement joins TRBV7-9 to TRBJ1-4; D might be TRBD1 (6 bases). Trimming shortened V by 4 bases and J by 4 bases, and 10 bases separated the two germline ends. Germline CDR1 reads SEHNR; CDR2 reads FQNEAQ (reference sequence). The CDR3 consists of 14 residues. CDR3 amino acids: CASSYGQNNEKLFF. Here the CDR3 DNA reads TGTGCCAGCAGCTATGGACAGAATAATGAAAAACTGTTTTTT.

This chain links TRBV28 with TRBJ2-7; D is possibly TRBD1 (5 bases). The CDR3 length is 12 residues. Germline V gene sequence: CDR1 MDHEN, CDR2 SYDVKM. Trimming cost V 2 bases and J 7 bases, with 9 bases left between them. The CDR3 region is CASSLQGWEQYF. For the CDR3, the DNA is TGTGCCAGCAGTTTACAGGGATGGGAGCAGTACTTC.

DNA of the CDR3: TGTGCCAGCAGCCAAGAATTAGCTGGGGGAATTGAACAAGAGACCCAGTACTTC. It codes for CASSQELAGGIEQETQYF. The genes are TRBV4-2 and TRBJ2-5; the D call may be TRBD1 or TRBD2 (5 bases each). This CDR3 region has 18 residues. The V and J ends lost 0 bases and 2 bases respectively, with 19 bases between them. CDR1 LGHNA and CDR2 YNFKEQ come from the germline V gene.

Points on this clone: One end of the junction fails to match germline, which may point to a read error. The V gene is TRBV4-2, the J gene TRBJ1-6, with D possibly being TRBD1 (5 bases). Looked up from germline, CDR1 is LGHNA and CDR2 is YNFKEQ. This CDR3 has 12 residues. The CDR3 DNA sequence: TGTGCCAGCAGCCACCACACAGGCCCCGGTAGGTTT. Protein product: CASSHHTGPGRF.

This clone appeared once. This rearrangement joins TRBV30 to TRBJ1-5, with D possibly matching TRBD1 (5 bases). CDR3 length: 18 residues. The ends were cut back, 2 bases at V and 0 bases at J, with 20 bases in the middle. Germline lookup yields CDR1 GTSNPN and CDR2 SVGIG (reference sequence). CDR3 loop: CAWSRGRDFLFSNQPQHF. The CDR3 DNA follows: TGTGCCTGGAGTCGGGGCAGGGACTTTCTCTTTAGCAATCAGCCCCAGCATTTT.

The chain couples TRBV10-3 to TRBJ2-5; 11 bases are a match to TRBD2. V lost 4 bases to trimming and J lost 5 bases; unmatched junction nucleotides: 3. Germline-derived CDR1 and CDR2 are ENHRY and SYGVKD. The CDR3 contains 14 residues. The chain's CDR3 is CAISASGGQETQYF. Here the CDR3 DNA reads TGTGCCATCAGTGCTAGCGGGGGGCAGGAGACCCAGTACTTC.

V is TRBV30 and J is TRBJ2-7, with D hard to call. Germline V CDR1 and CDR2: GTSNPN, SVGIG (reference sequence). CDR3 length equals 13 residues. V lost 0 bases, J lost 6 bases, and 12 bases lay in between. The CDR3 sequence is CAWSVHNPGEQYF. CDR3 DNA sequence: TGTGCCTGGAGTGTACACAATCCGGGCGAGCAGTACTTC.

This chain links TRBV2 with TRBJ1-1; 10 nucleotides agree with TRBD1. Germline loops: CDR1 SNHLY, CDR2 FYNNEI. V was clipped by 4 bases and J by 1 base; unmatched bases: 3. The CDR3 sequence is 15 residues long. The CDR3 sequence is CASSARTGGNTEAFF. In DNA form, the CDR3 reads TGTGCCAGCAGTGCCCGGACAGGGGGGAACACTGAAGCTTTCTTT.

The chain links TRBV18 to TRBJ2-2; either TRBD1 or TRBD2 may supply D (5 bases each). The CDR3 has 15 residues. Germline CDR1 and CDR2: KGHSH and LQKENI. Trimming removed 1 base from V and 4 bases from J, with 10 bases in between. The CDR3 loop is CASSPQGTSTGELFF. The CDR3 DNA sequence: TGTGCCAGCTCACCACAGGGGACGAGCACCGGGGAGCTGTTTTTT.

Only a few counts were recorded for this clone. The chain is built from TRBV2 and TRBJ2-7; 14 bases are shared with TRBD2. The V and J ends lost 0 bases and 4 bases, in that order; junction bases with no gene match: 2. Germline values: CDR1 SNHLY, CDR2 FYNNEI. The CDR3 spans 16 residues. The CDR3 region has the DNA TGTGCCAGCAGTGAAGCTCGGACTAGCGGGGGGTACGAGCAGTACTTC. It encodes CASSEARTSGGYEQYF.

DNA for the CDR3: TGTGCCAGTAGTTCCATACAGGGTACGAACACCGGGGAGCTGTTTTTT. Translated: CASSSIQGTNTGELFF. The gene calls are TRBV19 and TRBJ2-2; the D gene is possibly TRBD1 (6 bases). CDR1 is LNHDA, CDR2 SQIVND, per germline (reference sequence). The CDR3 totals 16 residues. V lost 5 bases and J 0 bases, leaving 13 bases between the germline ends.

The chain has TRBV9 and TRBJ1-2, with D unresolved. Trimming took off 4 bases at V and 10 bases at J, with 11 bases between the two ends. Germline V lookup: CDR1 SGDLS, CDR2 YYNGEE. The CDR3 consists of 11 residues. CDR3 sequence: CASSLRHHYTF. CDR3 nucleotides: TGTGCCAGCAGCCTCCGGCACCACTACACCTTC.

The rearrangement uses TRBV4-1 and TRBJ2-7, with unresolved D. The length of the CDR3 is 16 residues. Germline CDR1 and CDR2: MGHRA and YSYEKL. Trimming cost V 3 bases and J 2 bases, with 17 bases left between them. CDR3 DNA: TGCGCCAGCAGCCACCCCCTCACGGGCACGACCTACGAGCAGTACTTC. This gives the protein CASSHPLTGTTYEQYF.

This chain joins TRBV19 and TRBJ1-5; perhaps TRBD1 as D (6 bases). Germline V gene data show CDR1 as LNHDA and CDR2 as SQIVND (reference sequence). V was trimmed by 6 bases and J by 5 bases, leaving 8 bases between them. The CDR3 has 12 amino acids. The CDR3 spells CASRGGYQPQHF. As DNA, the CDR3 is TGTGCCAGTAGAGGGGGTTATCAGCCCCAGCATTTT.

This CDR3 is CAWSVQGSNYGYTF. CDR3 nucleotide sequence: TGTGCCTGGAGTGTACAGGGCTCTAACTATGGCTACACCTTC. The rearrangement joins TRBV30 to TRBJ1-2, with D perhaps TRBD1 (6 bases). Germline-derived CDR1 and CDR2 are GTSNPN and SVGIG (reference sequence). Trimming took 0 bases from V and 0 from J, leaving 8 bases between them. This CDR3 is 14 amino acids long.

The chain has TRBV6-1 and TRBJ1-1; 8 nucleotides align to TRBD1. Germline assignment: CDR1 MNHNS and CDR2 SASEGT. This CDR3 contains 14 residues. Trimming took 8 bases from V and 1 from J; bases not matched to a gene: 6. The DNA of the CDR3 is TGTGCCAGCTGGACACAGGGGGGGAACACTGAAGCTTTCTTT. It is translated as CASWTQGGNTEAFF.

The CDR3 reads CASSEEVSLANYGYTF. CDR3 nucleotide sequence: TGTGCCAGCAGTGAAGAAGTGTCGCTAGCTAACTATGGCTACACCTTC. The V and J genes are TRBV6-1 and TRBJ1-2; unclear D gene. V gave up 1 base and J gave up 0 bases, with 12 bases separating them. The germline CDR1 and CDR2 sequences are MNHNS and SASEGT. The CDR3 is 16 amino acids.

The gene calls are TRBV5-1 and TRBJ2-7, with D maybe TRBD2 (7 bases). V lost 2 bases to trimming and J lost 2 bases, with 20 bases between them. The CDR3 is made up of 17 amino acids. Germline V gene lookup returns CDR1 SGHRS and CDR2 YFSETQ. The CDR3 loop reads CASSFQRRTGRAYEQYF. The CDR3 DNA sequence: TGCGCCAGCAGCTTTCAACGAAGAACAGGGAGGGCCTACGAGCAGTACTTC. Looking up the rest from reference TRBV5-1 and TRBJ2-7 gives the full variable domain: KAGVTQTPRYLIKTRGQQVTLSCSPISGHRSVSWYQQTPGQGLQFLFEYFSETQRNKGNFPGRFSGRQFSNSRSEMNVSTLELGDSALYLCASSFQRRTGRAYEQYFGPGTRLTVT.

The chain links TRBV6-1 to TRBJ2-2, with 7 bases matching TRBD2. V trimming: 5 bases; J trimming: 5 bases; junction bases outside the gene matches: 5. CDR3 length equals 14 residues. Germline loops: CDR1 MNHNS, CDR2 SASEGT. Written as DNA, the CDR3 is TGTGCCAGCAGTCTAAGGGGAGGGACCGGGGAGCTGTTTTTT. It yields the protein CASSLRGGTGELFF.

The chain is built from TRBV2 and TRBJ2-3; 12 positions match TRBD1. V shed 5 bases and J 3 bases; nucleotides not matched to a gene: 3. The V gene's germline CDR1 is SNHLY and CDR2 FYNNEI. CDR3 length equals 15 residues. The CDR3 sequence: CASSRDRGRTDTQYF. The CDR3 DNA is TGTGCCAGCAGTAGGGACAGGGGGCGGACAGATACGCAGTATTTT. The complete variable domain, with remaining parts taken from reference TRBV2 and TRBJ2-3, reads EPEVTQTPSHQVTQMGQEVILRCVPISNHLYFYWYRQILGQKVEFLVSFYNNEISEKSEIFDDQFSVERPDGSNFTLKIRSTKLEDSAMYFCASSRDRGRTDTQYFGPGTRLTVL.